This entry concerns a single TCR beta chain. What this receptor recognizes is not known. No base qualities exist here, and no much larger clone lies one base off it. In light of the paper, this sample's time point label describes: baseline before first vaccination. Vaccinee samples came from UK trials COV001 and COV002, including a single-blind randomized controlled phase 2/3 trial of AZD1222 (ChAdOx1 nCoV-19) in healthy adults. For TCRbeta chain sequencing, PBMC samples were collected from trial participants at day 0 and at day 28 after the second dose. This sample stems from a study of T cell responses to AZD1222 COVID-19 vaccine (dated by TCRdb to 2020 to 2023). Describing the broader study: AZD1222 recipients with second doses at about 4 weeks or about 12 weeks were pooled, because spike-specific TCR depth and breadth did not differ between schedules. A total of roughly 240 trial participants underwent TCR sequencing, of whom about 200 received two doses of AZD1222 and approximately 25 received two doses of the MenACWY control vaccine. Trial participants were enrolled into age subgroups of 18-55, 56-69 and 70-plus years, which contained around 150, 29 and 61 TCR-sequenced participants, respectively. What the authors observed across the whole study: The 56-69-year group was small, and its depth increase did not reach significance, likely because of low power. Participants were mostly white British, with more females than males. The authors suggested clonal diversity may have been underestimated. After two AZD1222 doses, both the breadth and the depth of spike-specific TCRs were significantly higher than at day 0 and than in MenACWY recipients. The whole spike protein was spanned by vaccine-associated CD4 TCRs, and dominant responses were seen in regions 160-218 and 743-854. No day 14 peak-response samples were available, so repertoires were characterized only after the peak T cell response. Conclusions about previously exposed vaccinees were limited because only six or seven AZD1222 recipients were SARS-CoV-2 seropositive at baseline. Reportedly, almost half of the unique spike-specific TCRs recognized epitopes lying outside the regions that are mutated in the B.1.351 and B.1.1.7 variants.

The CDR3 regions of human TCRbeta chains were analyzed by immunosequencing. The source study handled its data this way. Repertoire TCRs were checked for matches against a reference library of SARS-CoV-2-specific TCRs that had been generated using the MIRA antigen-specificity platform. Breadth was defined as the fraction of unique TCRs that were SARS-CoV-2-associated, and depth was defined as the fraction of total T cells that were SARS-CoV-2-associated. Using the MIRA data, every spike-specific TCR was mapped to the spike region that the TCR reacted to and assigned to either a CD4 or a CD8 class. Log10-transformed breadth and depth values were compared by one-way ANOVA with Sidak's multiple comparisons tests. TCRdb holds this immuneACCESS table with in-frame rearrangements only. Some clones are missing; in checked studies, unresolved V genes explain under half, and the rest has no known cause. V and J calls and clone size are as listed in that table; D and trimming were resolved from the DNA. The sample table holds some 130,000 clones, of which 84% were seen once. About 4% of the sample comes from the top ten.

The germline V gene supplies CDR1 SGHRS and CDR2 YFSETQ. The CDR3, cysteine through phenylalanine, is 16 amino acids long. Of the read, only the CDR3 DNA is kept; its 48 bases are in frame from base 1. V lost 2 bases and J lost 2 bases, and the count of bases not matched to a germline gene is 9. The sequenced sample was peripheral blood, obtained on day 0 of AZD1222 vaccination. The clonotype originates from an adult in good health. The chain is assembled from TRBV5-1 and TRBJ1-1; 7 junctional bases match TRBD1. The CDR3 region has the sequence CASSFYTGTANTEAFF. The sequenced DNA is TGCGCCAGCAGCTTCTATACCGGGACAGCCAACACTGAAGCTTTCTTT.